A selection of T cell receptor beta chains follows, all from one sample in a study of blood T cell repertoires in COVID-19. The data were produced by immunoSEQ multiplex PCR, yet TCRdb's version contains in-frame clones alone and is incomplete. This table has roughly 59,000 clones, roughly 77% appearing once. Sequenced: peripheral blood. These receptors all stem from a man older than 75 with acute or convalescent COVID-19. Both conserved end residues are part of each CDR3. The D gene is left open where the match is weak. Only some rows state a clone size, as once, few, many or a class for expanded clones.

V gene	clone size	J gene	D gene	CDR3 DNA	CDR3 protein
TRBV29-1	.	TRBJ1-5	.	TGCAGCGTTGCCCTCACGGCCAGGGATCAGCCCCAGCATTTT	CSVALTARDQPQHF
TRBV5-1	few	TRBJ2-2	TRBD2	TGCGCCAGCAGGGGGCTAGCGGGAAACACCGGGGAGCTGTTTTTT	CASRGLAGNTGELFF
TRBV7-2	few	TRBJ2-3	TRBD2	TGTGCCAGCAGCTTCGGAGCGGGAGGGGGTACGCAGTATTTT	CASSFGAGGGTQYF
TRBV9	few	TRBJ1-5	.	TGTGCCAGCAGCGGAGGGGGGGGTTTCAATCAGCCCCAGCATTTT	CASSGGGGFNQPQHF
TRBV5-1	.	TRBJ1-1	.	TGCGCCAGCAGCTCGGGGGGAAGTAACACTGAAGCTTTCTTT	CASSSGGSNTEAFF
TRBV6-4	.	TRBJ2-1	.	TGTGCCAGCAGTGACGGGCAGGGTAACAATGAGCAGTTCTTC	CASSDGQGNNEQFF
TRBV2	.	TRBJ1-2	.	TGTGCCAGCAGTGAAACAGGGAGCGGTAGCTACACCTTC	CASSETGSGSYTF
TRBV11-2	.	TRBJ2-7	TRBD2	TGTGCCAGCAGCTCGACTAGCGGGGTATACGAGCAGTACTTC	CASSSTSGVYEQYF
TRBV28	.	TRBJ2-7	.	TGTGCCAGTTGGGGGGATGCGGCATCCTACGAGCAGTACTTC	CASWGDAASYEQYF
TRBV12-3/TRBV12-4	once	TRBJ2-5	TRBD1	TGTGCCAGCAATTACAGGGGCGGTGAGACCCAGTACTTC	CASNYRGGETQYF
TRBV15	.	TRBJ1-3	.	TGTGCCACCAGCAGAATAGGGGTAGGAAACACCATATATTTT	CATSRIGVGNTIYF
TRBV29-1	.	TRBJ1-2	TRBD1	TGCAGCGTTGCGGAGGGACAGTATGGCTACACCTTC	CSVAEGQYGYTF
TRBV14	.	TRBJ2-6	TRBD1	TGTGCCAGCAGCCAGAGGACGGGACAGCTCCCCCTTCCCTCTGGGGCCAACGTCCTGACTTTC	CASSQRTGQLPLPSGANVLTF
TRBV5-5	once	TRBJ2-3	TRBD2	TGTGCCAGCAGCCCGAGTCAGCGGGGAGTCACAGATACGCAGTATTTT	CASSPSQRGVTDTQYF
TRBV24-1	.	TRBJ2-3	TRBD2	TGTGCCACCAGTGACCCGCTAGCGGGAGGGCCGATAGATACGCAGTATTTT	CATSDPLAGGPIDTQYF
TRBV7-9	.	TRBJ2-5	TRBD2	TGTGCCAGCAGCTTGGAAGCGGGAGGGCCTGGAGAGACCCAGTACTTC	CASSLEAGGPGETQYF
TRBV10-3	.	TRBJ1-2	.	TGTGCCATCAGCGGGGAGGGAGGGATTGGTGGCTACACCTTC	CAISGEGGIGGYTF
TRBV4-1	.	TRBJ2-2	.	TGCGCCAGCAGCCAACGGGAACCCCCGAACACCGGGGAGCTGTTTTTT	CASSQREPPNTGELFF
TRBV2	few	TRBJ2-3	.	TGTGCCAGCAGTGACACGCAGTTCACAGATACGCAGTATTTT	CASSDTQFTDTQYF
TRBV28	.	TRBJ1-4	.	TGTGCCAGCAGTCGACCGGCGGGGAGGAATGAAAAACTGTTTTTT	CASSRPAGRNEKLFF
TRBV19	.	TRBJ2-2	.	TGTGCCAGCGAGATGACTAGTCGCACCGGGGAGCTGTTTTTT	CASEMTSRTGELFF
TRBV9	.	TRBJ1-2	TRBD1	TGTGCCAGCAGCACCGCCGGGACAGGGGGCGCTCGGGGCTACACCTTC	CASSTAGTGGARGYTF
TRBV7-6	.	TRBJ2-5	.	TGTGCCAGCAGCTTTGGTGGGGCGGGGGAGACCCAGTACTTC	CASSFGGAGETQYF
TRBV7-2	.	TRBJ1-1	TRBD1	TGTGCCAGCAGCTTAGGTGTTGGGGGACAGGAGGCTTTCTTT	CASSLGVGGQEAFF
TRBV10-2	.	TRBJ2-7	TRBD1	TGCGCCAGCACCGAGACAGGGGCAGGTTTAGAGCAGTACTTC	CASTETGAGLEQYF
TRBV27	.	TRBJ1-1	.	TGTGCCAGCAGTCCCCAGGGGAACACTGAAGCTTTCTTT	CASSPQGNTEAFF
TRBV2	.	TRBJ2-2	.	TGTGCCAGCCTTATGGGACTCCGAGACGGGGAGCTGTTTTTT	CASLMGLRDGELFF
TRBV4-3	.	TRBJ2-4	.	TGCGCCAGCAGCCAAGATTTGGCGGAAAACATTCAGTACTTC	CASSQDLAENIQYF
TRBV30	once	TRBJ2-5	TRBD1	TGTGCCTGGAGGATTACAGGGGCGGAGACCCAGTACTTC	CAWRITGAETQYF
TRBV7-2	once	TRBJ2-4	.	TGTGCCAGCAGGGAGGGAAACATTCAGTACTTC	CASREGNIQYF
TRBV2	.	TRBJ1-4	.	TGTGCCAGCAGATGGGGGCCTAATGAAAAACTGTTTTTT	CASRWGPNEKLFF
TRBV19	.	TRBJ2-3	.	TGTGCCAGTAGTGGCTACAGAGTGGAAGAGGGTACGCAGTATTTT	CASSGYRVEEGTQYF
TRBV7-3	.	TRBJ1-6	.	TGTGCCAGCAGCCCGCAACAGAATTCACCCCTCCACTTT	CASSPQQNSPLHF
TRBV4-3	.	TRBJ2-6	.	TGCGCCAGCAGGCGTACTCGGAGCTCTGGGGCCAACGTCCTGACTTTC	CASRRTRSSGANVLTF
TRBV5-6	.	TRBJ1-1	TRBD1	TGTGCCAGCAGCTTCTTAGACAGGGTGAACACTGAAGCTTTCTTT	CASSFLDRVNTEAFF
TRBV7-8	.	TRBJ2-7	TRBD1	TGTGCCAGCAGCTTAGCTCAAGGGACAGGGGTCACCTACGAGCAGTACTTC	CASSLAQGTGVTYEQYF
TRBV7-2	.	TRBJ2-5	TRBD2	TGTGCCAGCAGCTTTGGCGGGGGGGCTTGGCAAGAGACCCAGTACTTC	CASSFGGGAWQETQYF
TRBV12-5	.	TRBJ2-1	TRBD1	TGTGCTAGTGGTTTGGGACAGGGGATCTACAATGAGCAGTTCTTC	CASGLGQGIYNEQFF
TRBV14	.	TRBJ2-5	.	TGTGCCAGCAGCCAAGACAGGGCATGGGGAGAGACCCAGTACTTC	CASSQDRAWGETQYF
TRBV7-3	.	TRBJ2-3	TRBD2	TGTGCCAGCAGCTCGACTAGCGGCACAGATACGCAGTATTTT	CASSSTSGTDTQYF
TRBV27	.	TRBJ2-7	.	TGTGCCAGCAGTTTAGGAGGGGTAGGCGAGCAGTACTTC	CASSLGGVGEQYF
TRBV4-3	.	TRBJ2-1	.	TGCGCCAGCAGCCAAAGGGCTGTAGGGGGTGAGCAGTTCTTC	CASSQRAVGGEQFF
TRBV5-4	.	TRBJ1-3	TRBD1	TGTGCCAGCAGTACTACAGGGGTTGTCAACACCATATATTTT	CASSTTGVVNTIYF
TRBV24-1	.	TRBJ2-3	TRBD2	TGTGCCACCCGGGGAAGTGCCGGGACTAACACAGATACGCAGTATTTT	CATRGSAGTNTDTQYF
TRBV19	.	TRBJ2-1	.	TGTGCCAGTAATGGGGGGGCAAAATACAATGAGCAGTTCTTC	CASNGGAKYNEQFF
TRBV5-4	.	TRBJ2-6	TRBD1	TGTGCCAGCAGCCTGACAGGGGGCCCCAGCTCTGGGGCCAACGTCCTGACTTTC	CASSLTGGPSSGANVLTF
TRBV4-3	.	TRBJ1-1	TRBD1	TGCGCCAGCAGCCAAGATCGAGGGGGGACAGGGAATACTGAAGCTTTCTTT	CASSQDRGGTGNTEAFF
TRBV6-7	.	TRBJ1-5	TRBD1	TGTGCCAGCAGAAGGACAGGGCGGCAGCCCCAGCATTTT	CASRRTGRQPQHF
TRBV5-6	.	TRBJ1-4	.	TGTGCCAGCAGCTTGGTAGGGGTGGAAGAAAAACTGTTTTTT	CASSLVGVEEKLFF
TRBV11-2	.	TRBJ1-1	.	TGTGCCAGCAGCTTAGGAGTAAGCACTGAAGCTTTCTTT	CASSLGVSTEAFF
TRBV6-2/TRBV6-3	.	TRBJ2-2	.	TGTGCCAGCAGTTACTTTGGCTCCGCGGGGCTGGGGGCCGGGGAGCTGTTTTTT	CASSYFGSAGLGAGELFF
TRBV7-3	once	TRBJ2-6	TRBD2	TGTGCCAGCAGCCGGACTAGCGCCCTCCCCTCTGGGGCCAACGTCCTGACTTTC	CASSRTSALPSGANVLTF
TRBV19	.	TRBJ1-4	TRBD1	TGTGCCAGTAGTAATCGACAGGGGGCATATGCTAATGAAAAACTGTTTTTT	CASSNRQGAYANEKLFF
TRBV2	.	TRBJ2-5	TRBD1	TGTGCCAGCAGCGGACAGGGTTTCCAAGAGACCCAGTACTTC	CASSGQGFQETQYF
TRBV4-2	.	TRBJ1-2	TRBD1	TGTGCCAGCAGCCGAGCGGACAGGGACCTTTTTGGCTACACCTTC	CASSRADRDLFGYTF
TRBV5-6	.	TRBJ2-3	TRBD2	TGTGCCAGCAGCCCGGGACTAGCGGGGGGACTCACAGATACGCAGTATTTT	CASSPGLAGGLTDTQYF
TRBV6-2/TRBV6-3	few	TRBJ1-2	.	TGTGCCAGCAGTTACTTTTTGGGGCGCTTCGACTACACCTTC	CASSYFLGRFDYTF